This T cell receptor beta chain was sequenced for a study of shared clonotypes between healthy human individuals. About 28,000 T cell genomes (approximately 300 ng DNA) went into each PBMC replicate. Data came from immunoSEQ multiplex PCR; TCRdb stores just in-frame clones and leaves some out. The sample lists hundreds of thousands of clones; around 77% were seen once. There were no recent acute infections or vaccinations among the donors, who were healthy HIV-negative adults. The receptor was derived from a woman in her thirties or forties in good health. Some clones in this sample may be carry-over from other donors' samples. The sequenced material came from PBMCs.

Written as DNA, the CDR3 is TGTGCCAGCAGCTTAGTGGCGGGAACCGTCGGGGAGCTGTTTTTT. Encoded protein: CASSLVAGTVGELFF. V and J are TRBV7-7 and TRBJ2-2; a possible D gene is TRBD2 (6 bases). V dropped 1 base and J dropped 7 bases, with 13 bases sitting between them. CDR1 SSHAT and CDR2 FNYEAQ come from the germline V gene (reference sequence). The CDR3 covers 15 residues.